This TCR beta chain was profiled in a study of blood T cell repertoires in COVID-19. The CDR3 totals 15 residues. The germline gives CDR1 LNHDA, CDR2 SQIVND (reference sequence). V lost 3 bases to trimming and J lost 4 bases, with 14 bases between them. Clinical histories supplied by participants themselves formed the basis of cohort assignment. Data came from immunoSEQ multiplex PCR; TCRdb stores just in-frame clones and leaves some out. The table records 300,000 to 400,000 clones, roughly 88% of them present only once. This rearrangement joins TRBV19 to TRBJ2-3, with D perhaps TRBD2 (5 bases). The receptor was isolated from a woman in her twenties or thirties with acute COVID-19. Input material: PBMCs or T cells enriched from blood (not recorded which). The DNA for the CDR3 is TGTGCCAGTAGTATCGAGGGAATGAGTGCAGATACGCAGTATTTT. Its protein is CASSIEGMSADTQYF.